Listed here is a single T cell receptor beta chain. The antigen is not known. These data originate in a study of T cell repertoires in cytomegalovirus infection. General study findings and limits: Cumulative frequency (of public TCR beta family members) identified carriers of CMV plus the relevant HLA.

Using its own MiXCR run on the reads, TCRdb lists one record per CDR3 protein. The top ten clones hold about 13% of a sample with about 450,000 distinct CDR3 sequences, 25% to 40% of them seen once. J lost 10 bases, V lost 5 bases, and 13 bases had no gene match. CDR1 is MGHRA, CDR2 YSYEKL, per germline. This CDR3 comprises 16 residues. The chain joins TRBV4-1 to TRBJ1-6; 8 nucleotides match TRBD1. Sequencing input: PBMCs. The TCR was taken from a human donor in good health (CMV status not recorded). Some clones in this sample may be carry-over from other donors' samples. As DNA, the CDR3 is TGCGCCAGCAGCGCCCGCCCGGGACAGGAGTTATCACCCCTCCACTTT. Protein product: CASSARPGQELSPLHF.